The T cell receptor (beta chain) under discussion was sequenced for a study of T cell responses to AZD1222 COVID-19 vaccine. The overall study: Second doses were pooled across both intervals (about 4 or about 12 weeks). Findings and caveats of the study: Nearly half of unique spike-specific TCRs reportedly avoided B.1.351 and B.1.1.7 mutated regions. The CD4 TCRs associated with vaccination extended across spike and predominated at 160-218 and 743-854. Females outnumbered males among donors, who were mostly white British; clonal diversity was possibly underestimated.

For this clone: Antigen unknown. Additional DNA sequences in this sample encode the identical CDR3.

Germline V gives CDR1 SGHRS, CDR2 YFSETQ. CDR3 length equals 13 residues. The ends were cut back, 2 bases at V and 5 bases at J, with 7 bases in the middle. Using immunoSEQ multiplex PCR, the repertoire was profiled, and TCRdb retains in-frame clones only, with some absent. The sample shows some 99,000 clones, more than 70% of them seen only once. This receptor was taken from an adult in good health. The chain recombines TRBV5-1 with TRBJ2-2; tentative D call: TRBD1 (5 bases). The material sequenced was peripheral blood, taken on day 0 of AZD1222 vaccination. Here the CDR3 reads CASSLGDTGELFF. The DNA for the CDR3 is TGCGCCAGCAGCTTAGGGGATACCGGGGAGCTGTTTTTT. The full variable domain, in which reference TRBV5-1 and TRBJ2-2 provide the parts outside the CDR3, is KAGVTQTPRYLIKTRGQQVTLSCSPISGHRSVSWYQQTPGQGLQFLFEYFSETQRNKGNFPGRFSGRQFSNSRSEMNVSTLELGDSALYLCASSLGDTGELFFGEGSRLTVL.